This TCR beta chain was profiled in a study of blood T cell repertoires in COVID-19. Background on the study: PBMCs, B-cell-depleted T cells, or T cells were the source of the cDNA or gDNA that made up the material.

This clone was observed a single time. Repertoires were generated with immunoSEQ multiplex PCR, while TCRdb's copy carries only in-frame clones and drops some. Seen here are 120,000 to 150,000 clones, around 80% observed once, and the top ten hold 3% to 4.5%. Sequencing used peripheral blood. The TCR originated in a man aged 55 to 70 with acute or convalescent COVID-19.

The chain's CDR3 is CASSYGGGGNEQFF. Written as DNA, the CDR3 is TGTGCCAGCAGTTACGGGGGCGGGGGCAATGAGCAGTTCTTC. The rearrangement links TRBV6-2 or TRBV6-3 to TRBJ2-1; D may be TRBD2 (7 bases). V was cut by 2 bases and J by 6 bases, with 11 bases left in between. The CDR3 covers 14 residues. Germline-derived CDR1 and CDR2 are MNHEY and SVGEGT.